The clone carrying this T cell receptor beta chain was picked up a small number of times. Its target is unknown. The source of the sample is a study of PD-1 blockade in classical Hodgkin lymphoma. In the study overall: Patients had nivolumab dosed at 3 mg/kg, delivered intravenously every 2 weeks. Overall study findings and caveats: The authors have not defined what causes the repertoire differences, possibly disease activity or prior therapy. CD4+ TCR diversity, unlike CD8+, climbed significantly by C4D1.

Data came from immunoSEQ multiplex PCR; TCRdb stores just in-frame clones and leaves some out. The sample consists of around 100,000 clones, 80% to 90% of them appearing once. Autologous stem cell transplantation was followed by relapse in every patient, and brentuximab vedotin exposure varied. Complete response, partial response or progressive disease were the best responses. The CDR3 is made up of 14 amino acids. The chain has TRBV21-1 and TRBJ1-1; the table's D gene call, TRBD1, was not cross checked with the DNA. TRBV21-1 is given as a pseudogene. The sequences come from peripheral blood mononuclear cells (PBMCs), collected before the second cycle of nivolumab. This TCR was recovered from a human donor with classical Hodgkin lymphoma. The CDR3 nucleotides read TGTGCCAGCAGCAGGGAGGACAGGGCCTCTGAAGCTTTCTTT. This sequence encodes CASSREDRASEAFF.